The rows below give T cell receptor beta chains drawn from one sample of a study of cytomegalovirus exposure and HLA in healthy donors. The table came from immunoSEQ multiplex PCR; TCRdb's copy has only in-frame clones and leaves some out. The repertoire includes about 170,000 clones, about 85% of them detected once, and 1% sits in the top ten. What was sequenced was PBMCs. These receptors came from a boy aged 2 to 10 in good health and CMV-seronegative. The CDR3 runs from the conserved cysteine through the conserved F or W. Each record gives: clone size, D gene, V gene, J gene, CDR3 DNA, CDR3 protein. The D gene is left open where the match is weak. Only some rows state a clone size, as once, few, many or a class for expanded clones.

>-|TRBD1|TRBV5-4|TRBJ1-3
TGTGCCAGCAGCCCTGGGACAGCTGGAAACACCATATATTTT
CASSPGTAGNTIYF
>-|TRBD1|TRBV29-1|TRBJ1-4
TGCAGCGTTCCGCAGGGGGCTAATAATGAAAAACTGTTTTTT
CSVPQGANNEKLFF
>once|TRBD2|TRBV18|TRBJ2-3
TGTGCCAGCTCACTCCGACTAGCGGGGGCCCGCACAGATACGCAGTATTTT
CASSLRLAGARTDTQYF
>-|-|TRBV6-5|TRBJ1-6
TGTGCCAGCGGGGAGGAGCATAATTCACCCCTCCACTTT
CASGEEHNSPLHF
>-|TRBD1|TRBV15|TRBJ2-2
TGTGCCACCAGCAGAGCCAGGGGGTGGGACGGGGAGCTGTTTTTT
CATSRARGWDGELFF
>-|TRBD2|TRBV9|TRBJ2-1
TGTGCCAGCAGCGTAGGTGGAGCGGGAGAATTCAATGAGCAGTTCTTC
CASSVGGAGEFNEQFF
>few|-|TRBV27|TRBJ1-3
TGTGCCAGCAGTTTAACGCCAGGAACCTCTGGAAACACCATATATTTT
CASSLTPGTSGNTIYF
>-|TRBD1|TRBV2|TRBJ2-1
TGTGCCAGCAGTGTTGGACAGGCCCTAGGAAACAATGAGCAGTTCTTC
CASSVGQALGNNEQFF
>-|-|TRBV9|TRBJ2-5
TGTGCCAGCAGCCGAAGTCCAGACCAAACGGGGACCCAGTACTTC
CASSRSPDQTGTQYF
>-|-|TRBV23-1|TRBJ1-2
TGCGCCAGCAGTCACGTAAACTATGGCTACACCTTC
CASSHVNYGYTF
>-|TRBD2|TRBV6-1|TRBJ2-1
TGTGCCAGCACGCGGGGGGGACGATACAATGAGCAGTTCTTC
CASTRGGRYNEQFF
>-|TRBD2|TRBV13|TRBJ2-7
TGTGCCAGCAGCTTTAGCGGGAGTATCTACGAGCAGTACTTC
CASSFSGSIYEQYF
>-|-|TRBV6-1|TRBJ1-2
TGTGCCAGCAGTGAACCCCCTTGGGGGGGCGGCTACACCTTC
CASSEPPWGGGYTF
>-|TRBD1|TRBV6-1|TRBJ1-6
TGTGCCAGCCTCCGGGACAGCGTTAATTCACCCCTCCACTTT
CASLRDSVNSPLHF
>once|-|TRBV28|TRBJ1-5
TGTGCCAGCAGCAGAACCGTCGGCAATCAGCCCCAGCATTTT
CASSRTVGNQPQHF
>few|TRBD1|TRBV30|TRBJ2-5
TGTGCCTGGAAACAGGGGGTGGGGGGGACCCAGTACTTC
CAWKQGVGGTQYF
>-|-|TRBV11-3|TRBJ2-3
TGTGCCAGCAGCTTATATCCCGGGTCAGATACGCAGTATTTT
CASSLYPGSDTQYF
>once|-|TRBV6-5|TRBJ2-7
TGTGCCAGCATCTCGACATATACCTACGAGCAGTACTTC
CASISTYTYEQYF
>-|-|TRBV5-1|TRBJ2-5
TGCGCCAGCAGCTATCAAGGGGAAGAGACCCAGTACTTC
CASSYQGEETQYF
>-|-|TRBV5-5|TRBJ2-1
TGTGCCAGCAGCCGCCCTAGCGATGAGCAGTTCTTC
CASSRPSDEQFF
>-|TRBD1|TRBV19|TRBJ1-5
TGTGCCAGTACCGCGGACAGGGGGCTTAACCAGCCCCAGCATTTT
CASTADRGLNQPQHF
>once|-|TRBV27|TRBJ1-5
TGTGCCAGCAGTTTATCCCCCACCGGGACAAGAACCTATAGCAATCAGCCCCAGCATTTT
CASSLSPTGTRTYSNQPQHF
>-|-|TRBV7-2|TRBJ1-4
TGTGCCAGCAGCTTAGGTACCAGGGGACGAGAAAAACTGTTTTTT
CASSLGTRGREKLFF
>-|TRBD1|TRBV30|TRBJ1-1
TGTGCCTGGAGGGGAGGGGACAGGATGAACACTGAAGCTTTCTTT
CAWRGGDRMNTEAFF
>once|-|TRBV25-1|TRBJ1-1
TGTGCCAGCAGTGGCCTAGGGGGGGGCGAAGCTTTCTTT
CASSGLGGGEAFF
>-|TRBD2|TRBV6-1|TRBJ2-7
TGTGCCAGCAGTGAAATGAAGAGACTAGCGGACGAGCAGTACTTC
CASSEMKRLADEQYF
>-|-|TRBV7-6|TRBJ2-3
TGTGCCAGCAGCGGGGGGGCCACAGATACGCAGTATTTT
CASSGGATDTQYF
>-|-|TRBV2|TRBJ1-4
TGTGCCAGACGCCGGTCGGGACACGGGGATGAAAAACTGTTTTTT
CARRRSGHGDEKLFF
>once|-|TRBV27|TRBJ1-1
TGTGCCAGCAGTCCAGCCATGGAGCTGATAGGGAACACTGAAGCTTTCTTT
CASSPAMELIGNTEAFF
>-|-|TRBV10-3|TRBJ1-6
TGTGCCATCAGTGTGGCAGTTCTTAATTCACCCCTCCACTTT
CAISVAVLNSPLHF
>-|-|TRBV15|TRBJ1-3
TGTGCCACCAGCAGAGGTATACAGGGAACTGGAAACACCATATATTTT
CATSRGIQGTGNTIYF
>-|TRBD1|TRBV5-4|TRBJ1-1
TGTGCCAGCAGCTCGCCGGGACAGGGGCAAGGGGCTGAAGCTTTCTTT
CASSSPGQGQGAEAFF
>once|-|TRBV2|TRBJ1-2
TGTGCCAGCCACGATCCCCTCTTCGGGGGTAGTGACTATGGCTACACCTTC
CASHDPLFGGSDYGYTF
>-|TRBD1|TRBV18|TRBJ1-2
TGTGCCAGCTCACTGGGGCCCAACAGGGGGACCAACTATGGCTACACCTTC
CASSLGPNRGTNYGYTF
>-|TRBD1|TRBV28|TRBJ1-2
TGTGCCAGCAGTTCCGACAGGGTTATAGATTTC
CASSSDRVIDF
>-|TRBD1|TRBV5-3|TRBJ1-5
TGTGCCAGAAGCCCTCCGGGACAGGGCCACAATCAGCCCCAGCATTTT
CARSPPGQGHNQPQHF
>-|-|TRBV18|TRBJ2-3
TGTGCCAGCTCACCACGGGCAGGTGCGAGAGATACGCAGTATTTT
CASSPRAGARDTQYF
>-|-|TRBV28|TRBJ2-5
TGTGCCAGCAGTTTGGTCAGCGAAGAGACCCAGTACTTC
CASSLVSEETQYF
>-|-|TRBV15|TRBJ2-5
TGTGCCACCAGCCCCCATGCGAGGAGCCAAGAGACCCAGTACTTC
CATSPHARSQETQYF
>-|TRBD1|TRBV11-3|TRBJ2-2
TGTGCCAGCAGCCCGACGGGACAGGGGACCGGGGAGCTGTTTTTT
CASSPTGQGTGELFF
>-|-|TRBV10-2|TRBJ1-1
TGCGCCACCAGACCGGGAGAGACTGAAGCTTTCTTT
CATRPGETEAFF
>-|TRBD1|TRBV28|TRBJ2-7
TGTGCCAGCAGTTTGGACAGGGGCTGGTACGAGCAGTACTTC
CASSLDRGWYEQYF
>-|-|TRBV19|TRBJ2-7
TGTGCCAGTAGGGGATGGCGGACACACAGCTCCTACGAGCAGTACTTC
CASRGWRTHSSYEQYF
>-|TRBD1|TRBV5-4|TRBJ1-4
TGTGCCAGCAGCCAAGGGGGCGTAAGAAGAAATGAAAAACTGTTTTTT
CASSQGGVRRNEKLFF
>-|-|TRBV19|TRBJ1-4
TGTGCCAGTAGTAAGGGACAAACTAATGAAAAACTGTTTTTT
CASSKGQTNEKLFF
>-|TRBD1|TRBV28|TRBJ1-1
TGTGCCAGCAGTTTACCGGACAGGGGTGTCGTTGCGAACACTGAAGCTTTCTTT
CASSLPDRGVVANTEAFF
>-|-|TRBV18|TRBJ1-2
TGTGCCAGCTCACCAAAGCTTAACTATGGCTACACCTTC
CASSPKLNYGYTF
>-|-|TRBV30|TRBJ1-1
TGTGCCTTCGCGGGCCCTGAGGGTGAAGCTTTCTTT
CAFAGPEGEAFF
>few|TRBD2|TRBV4-1|TRBJ2-1
TGCGCCAGCAGGACTAGCGGGAGGGTAGGTGAGCAGTTCTTC
CASRTSGRVGEQFF
>few|TRBD1|TRBV5-1|TRBJ1-2
TGCGCCAGCAGCTCTACAGGGGGTAACTATGGCTACACCTTC
CASSSTGGNYGYTF
>-|TRBD1|TRBV5-6|TRBJ2-1
TGTGCCAGCAGCGAAGGGACAGGCACCTACAATGAGCAGTTCTTC
CASSEGTGTYNEQFF
>once|-|TRBV6-5|TRBJ1-2
TGTGCCAGCAAGTCGGACAGTAGGGATGGCTACACCTTC
CASKSDSRDGYTF
>-|-|TRBV28|TRBJ1-5
TGTGCCAGCAGCTTTGAGGGTGGTCAGCCCCAGCATTTT
CASSFEGGQPQHF
>once|TRBD2|TRBV29-1|TRBJ2-3
TGCAGCGTGGCCGGGACTAGCGGGAGGGCCCTAGATACGCAGTATTTT
CSVAGTSGRALDTQYF
>-|-|TRBV6-5|TRBJ1-6
TGTGCCAGCAGTACGGGCAGGGCAAATAATTCACCCCTCCACTTT
CASSTGRANNSPLHF
>-|-|TRBV12-1|TRBJ1-4
TGTGCCAGCAGTGTCACGGGAAGCGATGAAAAACTGTTTTTT
CASSVTGSDEKLFF
>-|TRBD1|TRBV2|TRBJ1-2
TGTGCCAGCAGTGAACAGGGGGCGGAGGGCTACACCTTC
CASSEQGAEGYTF
>-|-|TRBV11-3|TRBJ2-1
TGTGCCAGCAGCTTAGGTAGCCCCCGCTCCTACAATGAGCAGTTCTTC
CASSLGSPRSYNEQFF